These T cell receptor beta chains were read from a single sample in a study of T cells after posttransplantation cyclophosphamide. TCRdb keeps only in-frame clones here, not all; method: immunoSEQ multiplex PCR. The sample includes 30,000 or so clones, none of them occurring once. The source material was PBMCs. The receptors derive from a woman aged 60 to 75 in good health, CMV-negative, and a related stem cell transplant donor. Each CDR3 is given with its conserved first and last residue. Fields, in order: clone size, J gene, V gene, D gene, CDR3 protein, CDR3 DNA. The D gene is left open where the match is weak. Size tells how often a clone was seen (once, few, many) or the class of an expanded clone, and some rows leave it out.

few | TRBJ1-1 | TRBV5-1 | TRBD1 | CASNQGRGQGTPANTEAFF | TGCGCCAGCAATCAAGGGAGGGGACAGGGTACGCCCGCGAACACTGAAGCTTTCTTT
many | TRBJ2-7 | TRBV28 | TRBD2 | CASIKGLASSYEQYF | TGTGCCAGCATTAAGGGACTAGCGTCCTCCTACGAGCAGTACTTC
many | TRBJ1-2 | TRBV6-5 | TRBD1 | CASSGGDRGNYGYTF | TGTGCCAGCAGTGGCGGCGACAGGGGTAACTATGGCTACACCTTC
many | TRBJ2-3 | TRBV28 | . | CASIGGSTDTQYF | TGTGCCAGCATAGGCGGGAGCACAGATACGCAGTATTTT
many | TRBJ2-1 | TRBV2 | TRBD2 | CASRSTSGSYNEQFF | TGTGCCAGCAGGTCGACTAGCGGGAGTTACAATGAGCAGTTCTTC
many | TRBJ2-6 | TRBV5-1 | TRBD1 | CASSSQGASSGANVLTF | TGCGCCAGCAGTTCCCAGGGGGCCAGCTCTGGGGCCAACGTCCTGACTTTC
many | TRBJ2-3 | TRBV6-2/TRBV6-3 | TRBD2 | CASKLAGGLDTQYF | TGTGCCAGCAAACTAGCGGGGGGGCTGGATACGCAGTATTTT
many | TRBJ2-3 | TRBV27 | TRBD2 | CASKRTSGVSDTQYF | TGTGCCAGCAAGAGGACTAGCGGGGTATCAGATACGCAGTATTTT
many | TRBJ1-2 | TRBV6-6 | TRBD1 | CASIRTGEDYGYTF | TGTGCCAGCATCAGGACAGGGGAGGACTATGGCTACACCTTC
many | TRBJ1-3 | TRBV6-5 | . | CASSYTGQGNTIYF | TGTGCCAGCAGTTACACGGGTCAGGGGAACACCATATATTTT
many | TRBJ2-1 | TRBV4-1 | TRBD2 | CASSQDLAGGILYNEQFF | TGCGCCAGCAGCCAAGACCTAGCGGGGGGAATCCTCTACAATGAGCAGTTCTTC
many | TRBJ1-1 | TRBV19 | TRBD1 | CASKGQGDTEAFF | TGTGCCAGTAAAGGACAGGGGGACACTGAAGCTTTCTTT
many | TRBJ2-1 | TRBV7-9 | TRBD2 | CASSWGLAGAYNEQFF | TGTGCCAGCAGTTGGGGACTAGCGGGGGCCTACAATGAGCAGTTCTTC
many | TRBJ2-7 | TRBV18 | TRBD1 | CASSNYRDRGFEQYF | TGTGCCAGCTCAAATTACCGGGACAGGGGGTTCGAGCAGTACTTC
few | TRBJ2-2 | TRBV5-1 | TRBD2 | CASSPGGADTGELFF | TGCGCCAGCAGCCCCGGGGGGGCCGACACCGGGGAGCTGTTTTTT
many | TRBJ2-1 | TRBV5-8 | . | CASSGLATNEQFF | TGTGCCAGCTCGGGGCTAGCGACCAATGAGCAGTTCTTC
many | TRBJ2-1 | TRBV11-3 | TRBD2 | CASSKGVAGGDEQFF | TGTGCCAGCAGCAAAGGCGTAGCGGGGGGTGATGAGCAGTTCTTC
many | TRBJ1-1 | TRBV28 | . | CASSLKGSTEAFF | TGTGCCAGCAGTTTGAAGGGTTCCACTGAAGCTTTCTTT
few | TRBJ2-2 | TRBV5-1 | . | CASSRGGGNTGELFF | TGCGCCAGCAGCCGAGGGGGGGGGAACACCGGGGAGCTGTTTTTT
. | TRBJ1-2 | TRBV29-1 | . | CSGTDQNYGYTF | TGCAGCGGGACAGACCAAAACTATGGCTACACCTTC
many | TRBJ1-2 | TRBV7-2 | . | CASSLDRIYGYTF | TGTGCCAGCAGCTTAGACAGGATCTATGGCTACACCTTC
many | TRBJ1-2 | TRBV6-5 | . | CASSYSRVGSLSGYTF | TGTGCCAGCAGTTACTCTAGGGTAGGATCCCTCTCTGGCTACACCTTC
few | TRBJ2-5 | TRBV29-1 | TRBD1 | CSVGRQGETQYF | TGCAGCGTGGGAAGACAGGGGGAGACCCAGTACTTC
many | TRBJ2-1 | TRBV11-2 | . | CASTTRSNNEQFF | TGTGCCAGCACCACCCGGTCGAACAATGAGCAGTTCTTC
many | TRBJ2-1 | TRBV6-2/TRBV6-3 | . | CASRRGYSGESQLEQFF | TGTGCCAGCAGGCGCGGCTACTCGGGGGAGTCCCAGCTAGAGCAGTTCTTC
many | TRBJ2-2 | TRBV12-3/TRBV12-4 | . | CASSLRGSGELFF | TGTGCCAGCAGTTTACGGGGTTCCGGGGAGCTGTTTTTT
many | TRBJ1-6 | TRBV5-1 | . | CASSSTQGPPLHF | TGCGCCAGCAGCTCTACTCAGGGGCCTCCCCTCCACTTT
many | TRBJ2-5 | TRBV10-3 | TRBD1 | CAINEDRVVKTQYF | TGTGCCATCAACGAGGACAGGGTAGTGAAGACCCAGTACTTC
many | TRBJ1-3 | TRBV6-2/TRBV6-3 | . | CASSYSIIGGNTIYF | TGTGCCAGCAGTTACTCGATCATCGGTGGAAACACCATATATTTT
many | TRBJ1-2 | TRBV12-3/TRBV12-4 | . | CASSLPGSLSVGYTF | TGTGCCAGCAGTTTGCCAGGGTCCCTGTCGGTGGGCTACACCTTC
many | TRBJ2-1 | TRBV9 | TRBD2 | CASSVDGREKGKQFF | TGTGCCAGCAGCGTAGATGGGCGGGAGAAAGGGAAGCAGTTCTTC
. | TRBJ1-5 | TRBV6-1 | . | CASRKGEQPQHF | TGTGCCAGCAGGAAAGGGGAGCAGCCCCAGCATTTT
many | TRBJ1-2 | TRBV19 | . | CASSPRSSGAAGYTF | TGTGCCAGTAGTCCCCGATCTTCAGGGGCGGCTGGCTACACCTTC
many | TRBJ1-4 | TRBV19 | . | CASSTPGHKTEKLFF | TGTGCCAGTAGTACTCCGGGACACAAAACGGAAAAACTGTTTTTT
many | TRBJ2-7 | TRBV7-2 | . | CASSSRTGVEQYF | TGTGCCAGCAGCTCAAGGACGGGGGTCGAGCAGTACTTC